This TCR beta chain came from a study of shared clonotypes between healthy human individuals. Study in general: Every donor yielded three CD4 naive, three CD4 memory, two CD8 naive and one CD8 memory plate.

Everyone who donated was a Caucasian adult who lived in Nashville, Tennessee. The V end was cut by 5 bases, the J end by 9 bases, with 11 bases between. The CDR3 is 11 amino acids. Looked up from germline, CDR1 is SQVTM and CDR2 is ANQGSEA. Using immunoSEQ multiplex PCR, the repertoire was profiled, and TCRdb retains in-frame clones only, with some absent. The sample shows 1,400,000 or so clones, approximately 98.5% of them seen only once. Study findings and constraints: Sharing across four donors was seen in 4.5% to 6.5% of naive CD4 clonotypes.

There are a few counts of this clone. Its antigen is currently unknown. This rearrangement joins TRBV29-1 to TRBJ2-1; possible D gene TRBD2, 5 bases. This TCR was recovered from a man aged 25-40 years in good health. The sequencing input was naive CD4+ T cells sorted from blood. Subset: CD45RA+ positively selected. The CDR3 DNA follows: TGCAGCGTTAGAGCGGATGGTGAGCAGTTCTTC. It translates to CSVRADGEQFF.